One TCR beta chain is described in this entry. This sample is drawn from a study of OX40 agonist ivuxolimab in advanced cancers. Study context: Those treated in dose escalation had hepatocellular carcinoma, melanoma, renal cell cancer or head and neck cancer.

Trimming cost V 6 bases and J 7 bases, with 16 bases left between them. There are 13 residues in the CDR3. Germline CDR1 LNHDA, CDR2 SQIVND (reference sequence). Sequencing used immunoSEQ multiplex PCR; TCRdb keeps in-frame clones, though not all of them. In the table there are roughly 35,000 clones, approximately 86% of which are singletons. V and J are TRBV19 and TRBJ2-7; TRBD1 might be the D (6 bases). This receptor was taken from an adult with an advanced solid tumor such as melanoma, head and neck, liver or kidney cancer. The source was CD4+ or CD8+ T cells sorted from blood, collected in a trial of the OX40 agonist ivuxolimab. Here the CDR3 reads CASSPGAGVEQYF. As DNA, the CDR3 is TGTGCCAGTAGCCCCGGGGCAGGGGTGGAGCAGTACTTC.